These 30 T cell receptor beta chains came from one sample sequenced in a study of blood T cell repertoires in COVID-19. The repertoire was sequenced with immunoSEQ multiplex PCR; TCRdb's copy has only in-frame clones and lacks some. The sample shows about 230,000 clones, around 78% of them seen only once. The source material was peripheral blood. The receptor set was obtained from a woman in her 70s with active or convalescent COVID-19.

The rearrangement links TRBV5-1 to TRBJ2-5, with TRBD1 matching 7 bases. Per germline, CDR1 SGHRS and CDR2 YFSETQ. The junction had 6 bases not matched to a gene; V was cut back by 5 bases and J by 5 bases. The CDR3 contains 13 residues. The CDR3 is CASRFQGDETQYF. The CDR3 DNA reads TGCGCCAGCAGATTCCAGGGGGACGAGACCCAGTACTTC.

The chain is built from TRBV11-3 and TRBJ2-3, with TRBD1 identical over 8 bases. The ends lost 4 bases at V and 5 bases at J; junction bases unmatched: 5. Per germline, CDR1 SGHNT and CDR2 YENEEA. The CDR3 has 14 amino acids. The chain's CDR3 is CASSSGQGIDTQYF. The CDR3 DNA is TGTGCCAGCAGCTCCGGACAGGGTATAGATACGCAGTATTTT.

The DNA of the CDR3 is TGTGCCAGCAGCTTGGGTGAGGGGGAGTGGTATAATTCACCCCTCCACTTT. Protein product: CASSLGEGEWYNSPLHF. The chain links TRBV5-6 to TRBJ1-6, with D possibly TRBD1 on 6 matching bases. Per the germline V gene, CDR1 is SGHDT and CDR2 is YYEEEE. The CDR3 is made up of 17 amino acids. V lost 0 bases and J 4 bases, leaving 14 bases between the germline ends. Complete variable domain (other parts from reference TRBV5-6 and TRBJ1-6): DAGVTQSPTHLIKTRGQQVTLRCSPKSGHDTVSWYQQALGQGPQFIFQYYEEEERQRGNFPDRFSGHQFPNYSSELNVNALLLGDSALYLCASSLGEGEWYNSPLHFGNGTRLTVT.

J is TRBJ1-2 and V is TRBV11-1; 7 bases map to TRBD1. Germline values: CDR1 SGHAT, CDR2 FQDESV (reference sequence). Trimming took 5 bases from V and 8 from J; bases not matched to a gene: 8. The CDR3 spans 13 residues. DNA for the CDR3: TGTGCCAGCAGCCGGGACAGTGCCGGAGGCTACACCTTC. Translation gives CASSRDSAGGYTF.

The chain is built from TRBV6-4 and TRBJ1-6, with TRBD1 matching over 9 bases. The germline gives CDR1 MRHNA, CDR2 SNTAGT. This CDR3 is 14 amino acids long. J was trimmed by 9 bases and V by 4 bases; bases with no gene match: 4. The CDR3 spells CASSAGTGPSPLHF. The DNA of the CDR3 is TGTGCCAGCAGTGCCGGGACAGGGCCTTCACCCCTCCACTTT.

This clone was seen a handful of times. The rearrangement joins TRBV4-3 to TRBJ1-3; D not certain. In germline, CDR1 is LGHNA, CDR2 YSLEER. The CDR3 length is 16 residues. V lost 0 bases and J 2 bases, leaving 11 bases between the germline ends. The CDR3: CASSQEFPVAGNTIYF. In nucleotides, the CDR3 is TGCGCCAGCAGCCAAGAGTTCCCGGTCGCTGGAAACACCATATATTTT.

Written as DNA, the CDR3 is TGTGCCTGGAGTGCGGGGGTTGGGGTCGATGAGCAGTTCTTC. Translation gives CAWSAGVGVDEQFF. The chain recombines TRBV30 with TRBJ2-1; D might be TRBD2 (6 bases). CDR3 length: 14 residues. Germline V gene lookup returns CDR1 GTSNPN and CDR2 SVGIG (reference sequence). The ends were cut back, 1 base at V and 8 bases at J, with 15 bases in the middle.

The rearrangement joins TRBV2 to TRBJ1-1; D not certain. Germline CDR1 and CDR2: SNHLY and FYNNEI. The V end was cut by 0 bases, the J end by 10 bases, with 9 bases between. The CDR3 extends over 12 amino acids. CDR3: CASSEALSVAFF. CDR3 DNA sequence: TGTGCCAGCAGTGAAGCGCTGTCGGTAGCTTTCTTT. Drawing the rest from reference TRBV2 and TRBJ1-1, the complete variable domain is EPEVTQTPSHQVTQMGQEVILRCVPISNHLYFYWYRQILGQKVEFLVSFYNNEISEKSEIFDDQFSVERPDGSNFTLKIRSTKLEDSAMYFCASSEALSVAFFGQGTRLTVV.

This chain uses TRBV19 with TRBJ2-7; 9 nucleotides match TRBD1. CDR1 is LNHDA and CDR2 is SQIVND in the germline V gene (reference sequence). The CDR3 spans 14 residues. Trimming took 0 bases from V and 4 from J; bases not matched to a gene: 1. This CDR3 reads CASSIEGQGYEQYF. The CDR3 DNA is TGTGCCAGTAGTATAGAGGGACAGGGATACGAGCAGTACTTC. The complete variable domain, with remaining parts taken from reference TRBV19 and TRBJ2-7, reads DGGITQSPKYLFRKEGQNVTLSCEQNLNHDAMYWYRQDPGQGLRLIYYSQIVNDFQKGDIAEGYSVSREKKESFPLTVTSAQKNPTAFYLCASSIEGQGYEQYFGPGTRLTVT.

The rearrangement uses TRBV7-8 and TRBJ1-4, with 8 nucleotides matching TRBD1. CDR1 and CDR2 from the germline V gene are SGHVS and FQNEAQ. CDR3 length: 16 amino acids. V lost 5 bases, J lost 6 bases, and 11 bases stayed unmatched. The CDR3 nucleotides read TGTGCCAGCAGCACGAATATGGGACAGGAAGATGAAAAACTGTTTTTT. The encoded protein is CASSTNMGQEDEKLFF.

This sequence joins TRBV29-1 and TRBJ1-5; no definite D call. This CDR3 spans 13 amino acids. Between the trimmed V and J ends, which lost 4 bases and 6 bases, there was a span of 13 bases. Germline V gene sequence: CDR1 SQVTM, CDR2 ANQGSEA. CDR3 bases: TGCAGCGTTGGGCCGGGGATCGGTCAGCCCCAGCATTTT. This translates into CSVGPGIGQPQHF.

V gene TRBV18 combines with J gene TRBJ1-3, with 8 bases identical to TRBD1. CDR1 is KGHSH and CDR2 is LQKENI in the germline V gene. V gave up 0 bases and J gave up 0 bases; unmatched junction bases: 4. The length of the CDR3 is 17 residues. The CDR3 region is CASSPPWTGSSGNTIYF. The CDR3 DNA is TGTGCCAGCTCACCACCGTGGACAGGGAGCTCTGGAAACACCATATATTTT.

This rearrangement joins TRBV6-5 to TRBJ1-2, with 9 bases matching TRBD1. Germline V lookup: CDR1 MNHEY, CDR2 SVGAGI. The CDR3 sequence is 14 residues long. Trimming took 6 bases from V and 6 from J; bases not matched to a gene: 8. The DNA for the CDR3 is TGTGCCAGCAGCCTCCGGACAGGGGCGGATGGCTACACCTTC. Encoded protein: CASSLRTGADGYTF.

The chain combines TRBV19 with TRBJ2-2, with 8 bases identical to TRBD1. The trim removed 4 bases at V and 6 bases at J, leaving 4 bases unmatched. The CDR3 length is 14 residues. The germline V gene encodes CDR1 LNHDA and CDR2 SQIVND (reference sequence). This chain's CDR3 is CASSTTGGAGELFF. In DNA form, the CDR3 reads TGTGCCAGTAGTACTACAGGGGGAGCCGGGGAGCTGTTTTTT.

The chain uses TRBV20-1 and TRBJ2-7, with a tentative D call TRBD1 (5 bases). CDR1 DFQATT and CDR2 SNEGSKA come from the germline V gene (reference sequence). This CDR3 has 12 residues. Trimming left V 3 bases short and J 4 bases short, with 10 bases between. This CDR3 is CSASFRVYEQYF. For the CDR3, the DNA is TGCAGTGCTAGTTTCAGGGTTTACGAGCAGTACTTC.

This clone was picked up a small number of times. This chain uses TRBV19 with TRBJ1-2; the D is unclear. The CDR3 length is 15 residues. CDR1 and CDR2 (germline): LNHDA, SQIVND (reference sequence). Trimming removed 4 bases at V and 8 bases at J, with 20 bases between. CDR3: CASSSRRGLQVGYTF. CDR3 DNA sequence: TGTGCCAGTAGTAGTAGAAGAGGGCTCCAGGTGGGCTACACCTTC.

CDR3 region: CAWSFGNGDNQPQHF. The DNA for the CDR3 is TGTGCCTGGAGTTTCGGGAACGGGGACAATCAGCCCCAGCATTTT. The J gene is TRBJ1-5, the V gene TRBV30; unclear D gene. This CDR3 has 15 residues. V shed 2 bases and J shed 3 bases, with 14 bases lying between them. The germline V gene has CDR1 GTSNPN and CDR2 SVGIG (reference sequence).

J is TRBJ1-1 and V is TRBV29-1; D not certain. The V gene's germline CDR1 is SQVTM and CDR2 ANQGSEA. This CDR3 has 13 amino acids. The V end was cut by 7 bases, the J end by 4 bases, with 16 bases between. CDR3 in DNA: TGCAGCGCCGAGAGGGCGGAAGGCACTGAAGCTTTCTTT. This gives the protein CSAERAEGTEAFF.

This clone was picked up a small number of times. The rearrangement uses TRBV4-3 and TRBJ1-2, with TRBD1 identical over 10 bases. With V trimmed by 2 bases and J by 8 bases, 8 bases remained unmatched. Looked up from germline, CDR1 is LGHNA and CDR2 is YSLEER. The CDR3 length is 15 residues. CDR3: CASSQSWTGGNGYTF. The CDR3 DNA reads TGCGCCAGCAGCCAATCTTGGACAGGGGGGAACGGCTACACCTTC.

This chain links TRBV4-2 with TRBJ1-3; D uncertain. Germline values: CDR1 LGHNA, CDR2 YNFKEQ. V was shortened by 0 bases and J by 0 bases, with 15 bases between the two germline ends. This CDR3 spans 18 amino acids. The CDR3 sequence: CASSQDTIQAVSGNTIYF. DNA of the CDR3: TGTGCCAGCAGCCAAGATACCATCCAGGCAGTCTCTGGAAACACCATATATTTT.

The CDR3 nucleotides are TGCGCCAGCAGCTTGGATCCCAGCTACGAGCAGTACTTC. It translates to CASSLDPSYEQYF. This chain links TRBV5-1 with TRBJ2-7; D unclear. The germline CDR1 and CDR2 sequences are SGHRS and YFSETQ. The CDR3 loop spans 13 amino acids. The V end was cut by 0 bases, the J end by 3 bases, with 7 bases between.

The chain employs TRBV7-2 and TRBJ2-5, with a weak D call TRBD1 (5 bases). Germline CDR1 is SGHTA and CDR2 is FQGNSA. The V end was cut by 5 bases, the J end by 4 bases, with 14 bases between. The CDR3 totals 14 residues. The chain's CDR3 is CASSPAQGGETQYF. The CDR3 region has the DNA TGTGCCAGCAGCCCAGCGCAGGGTGGAGAGACCCAGTACTTC. The full variable domain, its missing parts supplied by reference TRBV7-2 and TRBJ2-5, is GAGVSQSPSNKVTEKGKDVELRCDPISGHTALYWYRQSLGQGLEFLIYFQGNSAPDKSGLPSDRFSAERTGGSVSTLTIQRTQQEDSAVYLCASSPAQGGETQYFGPGTRLLVL.

The chain carries TRBV6-2 or TRBV6-3 and TRBJ2-3, with 15 bases matching TRBD2. The CDR3 sequence is 16 residues long. V was pared by 5 bases and J by 4 bases, with 4 bases of the junction left unmatched. CDR1 is MNHEY and CDR2 is SVGEGT in the germline V gene. This chain's CDR3 is CASSGWTSGRADTQYF. The CDR3 coding sequence is TGTGCCAGCAGTGGATGGACTAGCGGGAGGGCAGATACGCAGTATTTT.

This clone was counted a single time. The rearrangement joins TRBV19 to TRBJ2-7, with D perhaps matching TRBD1 (6 bases). Germline assignment: CDR1 LNHDA and CDR2 SQIVND (reference sequence). The CDR3 contains 11 residues. The CDR3 loop is CVEEGEGEQYF. In DNA form, the CDR3 reads TGTGTCGAAGAGGGGGAAGGCGAGCAGTACTTC. Drawing the rest from reference TRBV19 and TRBJ2-7, the complete variable domain is DGGITQSPKYLFRKEGQNVTLSCEQNLNHDAMYWYRQDPGQGLRLIYYSQIVNDFQKGDIAEGYSVSREKKESFPLTVTSAQKNPTAFYLCVEEGEGEQYFGPGTRLTVT.

As concerns this clone: Other DNA sequences in the sample encode the same CDR3. The gene calls are TRBV5-1 and TRBJ1-4, with D possibly matching TRBD1 (5 bases). This CDR3 comprises 14 residues. Trimming stripped 2 bases from V and 3 bases from J, with 8 bases between. Germline assignment: CDR1 SGHRS and CDR2 YFSETQ. The CDR3 is CASSLAGSNEKLFF. The CDR3 DNA sequence: TGCGCCAGCAGCTTAGCAGGGTCTAATGAAAAACTGTTTTTT.

The gene calls are TRBV11-3 and TRBJ2-1; no reliable D call. Germline lookup yields CDR1 SGHNT and CDR2 YENEEA. Trimming left V 5 bases short and J 2 bases short, with 16 bases between. The CDR3 has 16 residues. CDR3 region: CASSPLGTIPYNEQFF. The CDR3 coding sequence is TGTGCCAGCAGCCCCCTCGGTACGATCCCCTACAATGAGCAGTTCTTC.

As concerns this clone: Other DNA sequences within the sample encode an identical CDR3. The chain has TRBV18 and TRBJ2-7, with D hard to call. With 6 bases removed from V and 1 base from J, the gap between germline ends came to 7 bases. CDR3 length: 12 residues. The germline gives CDR1 KGHSH, CDR2 LQKENI. The CDR3 loop is CASSLTSYEQYF. CDR3 bases: TGTGCCAGCTCTCTCACATCCTACGAGCAGTACTTC.

Here the CDR3 reads CASSLGAGGVGGNTIYF. CDR3 DNA: TGTGCCAGCAGTTTGGGGGCTGGGGGGGTCGGTGGAAACACCATATATTTT. V gene TRBV28 combines with J gene TRBJ1-3; weak D call: TRBD1 (6 bases). Germline CDR1 MDHEN, CDR2 SYDVKM. The CDR3 totals 17 residues. The V end was cut by 3 bases, the J end by 3 bases, with 18 bases between.

To note about this clone: The same CDR3 is also encoded by other DNA sequences in this sample. The CDR3 loop is CASSGTLNTEAFF. The CDR3 DNA follows: TGTGCCAGTAGTGGCACCTTGAACACTGAAGCTTTCTTT. The rearrangement joins TRBV19 to TRBJ1-1; no reliable D call. Germline V gives CDR1 LNHDA, CDR2 SQIVND (reference sequence). This CDR3 comprises 13 residues. Trimming cost V 5 bases and J 0 bases, with 7 bases left between them.

The chain has TRBV15 and TRBJ2-7; tentative D call: TRBD1 (6 bases). Per the germline V gene, CDR1 is LNHNV and CDR2 is YYDKDF (reference sequence). Trimming left V 5 bases short and J 6 bases short, with 14 bases between. This CDR3 has 13 residues. The CDR3 coding sequence is TGTGCCACCAGCCAGGGGTCCGAGCGCGAGCAGTACTTC. It specifies CATSQGSEREQYF. The complete variable domain, with remaining parts taken from reference TRBV15 and TRBJ2-7, reads DAMVIQNPRYQVTQFGKPVTLSCSQTLNHNVMYWYQQKSSQAPKLLFHYYDKDFNNEADTPDNFQSRRPNTSFCFLDIRSPGLGDTAMYLCATSQGSEREQYFGPGTRLTVT.